This entry describes one TCR beta chain. Germline V gene lookup returns CDR1 SGHRS and CDR2 YFSETQ. V gave up 7 bases and J gave up 7 bases, with 15 bases separating them. The CDR3 runs 13 residues. This specimen comes from a study of blood T cell repertoires in COVID-19. Study-level information: PBMCs, B-cell-depleted T cells, or T cells were the source of the cDNA or gDNA that made up the material.

The assay was immunoSEQ multiplex PCR, and TCRdb's table has in-frame clones only and misses some. The sample has over 100,000 clones, about 89% seen once; the top ten hold approximately 20%. Sequences were obtained from peripheral blood. The TCR was taken from a human donor with acute or convalescent COVID-19. The donor label of this sample is uncertain. The chain combines TRBV5-1 with TRBJ2-1, with D maybe TRBD2 (5 bases). The CDR3 coding sequence is TGCGCCAGCCGACGCTCGGAGGAGAATGAGCAGTTCTTC. Protein: CASRRSEENEQFF.